This T cell receptor (beta chain) was recovered during a study of T cells in Graves' hyperthyroidism and ophthalmopathy. Turning to the study itself: Peripheral blood collection took place at initial diagnosis, before any treatment. Study findings and constraints: With a median lead of around 6.7 months before onset, the model predicted ophthalmopathy.

The investigators amplified TCR beta CDR3 regions from RNA transcripts. In the first-round RT-PCR of the TCR CDR3, the HTBI primer set was used. In TCRdb, the multiplex PCR reads were re-called with MiXCR into one record per CDR3 protein. The sample gives 550,000 to 700,000 distinct CDR3 sequences, approximately 14% of which show up once; around 4% is in the top ten. The diagnoses drew upon clinical symptoms, serum thyroxine and TRAb, thyroid ultrasound and orbital computed tomography. PBMCs were obtained from over 8.5 ml fresh peripheral blood. Germline CDR1 and CDR2: DFQATT and SNEGSKA (reference sequence). The CDR3 extends over 16 amino acids. V dropped 0 bases and J dropped 1; count of bases not matched to a gene: 5. This clonotype was counted many times. Its antigen is undetermined.

The sequence derives from a middle-aged woman with Graves' ophthalmopathy. This rearrangement joins TRBV20-1 to TRBJ1-2; 10 bases agree with TRBD1. Sequencing used blood. The CDR3 coding sequence is TGCAGTGCTAGAGATCGGGACAGGGGATATAACTATGGCTACACCTTC. Residues: CSARDRDRGYNYGYTF.